This TCR beta chain was sequenced in a study of blood T cell repertoires in COVID-19. V lost 1 base and J 3 bases, leaving 8 bases between the germline ends. The CDR3 has 14 amino acids. From germline, CDR1 is MGHRA and CDR2 YSYEKL. Method: immunoSEQ multiplex PCR; TCRdb's copy keeps in-frame clones and lacks some. The sample has under 150,000 clones, about 87% seen once. Sequencing input: peripheral blood. The receptor was derived from a man aged 50-59 years with active COVID-19. V usage is TRBV4-1 and J usage is TRBJ2-3; D is ambiguous. The CDR3 bases are TGCGCCAGCAGCCAAGTTGCCCTAACAGATACGCAGTATTTT. Translated, it gives CASSQVALTDTQYF.